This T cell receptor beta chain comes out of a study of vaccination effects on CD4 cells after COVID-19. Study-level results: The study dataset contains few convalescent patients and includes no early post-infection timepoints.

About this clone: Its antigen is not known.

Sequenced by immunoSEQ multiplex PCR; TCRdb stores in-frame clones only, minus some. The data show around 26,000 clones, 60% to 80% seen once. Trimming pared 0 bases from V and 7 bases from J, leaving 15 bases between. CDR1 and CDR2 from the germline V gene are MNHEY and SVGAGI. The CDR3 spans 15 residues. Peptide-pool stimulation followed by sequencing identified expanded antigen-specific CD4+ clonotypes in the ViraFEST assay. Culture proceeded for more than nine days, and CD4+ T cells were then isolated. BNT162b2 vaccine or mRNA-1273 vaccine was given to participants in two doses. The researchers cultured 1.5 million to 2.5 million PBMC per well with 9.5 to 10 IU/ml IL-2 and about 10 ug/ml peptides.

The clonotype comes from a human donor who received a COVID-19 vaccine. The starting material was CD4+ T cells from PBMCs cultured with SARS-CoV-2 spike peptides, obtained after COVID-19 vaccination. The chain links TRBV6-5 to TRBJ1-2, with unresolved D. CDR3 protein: CASSYSRGSLFGYTF. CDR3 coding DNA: TGTGCCAGCAGTTACTCTCGGGGATCCCTTTTTGGCTACACCTTC.